The 11 T cell receptor beta chains below come from one sample, sequenced in a study of blood T cell repertoires in COVID-19. Using immunoSEQ multiplex PCR, the repertoire was profiled, and TCRdb retains in-frame clones only, with some absent. This table has about 270,000 clones, approximately 88% appearing once. The material sequenced was PBMCs or T cells enriched from blood (not recorded which). These receptors were collected from a middle-aged woman with acute COVID-19.

This chain connects TRBV7-9 to TRBJ2-3; 11 nucleotides agree with TRBD1. Per germline, CDR1 SEHNR and CDR2 FQNEAQ (reference sequence). The CDR3 has 14 residues. Unmatched junction bases numbered 4, after V lost 5 bases and J lost 6 bases. The CDR3 bases are TGTGCCAGCAGCGACGGGACAGGGGGGGATACGCAGTATTTT. Amino acid sequence: CASSDGTGGDTQYF.

This clone was seen more than once but under ten times. Distinct nucleotide sequences in the sample also encode this CDR3. V is TRBV11-2 and J is TRBJ2-7; the match to TRBD2 covers 9 bases. This CDR3 is built from 14 residues. V shed 1 base and J 3 bases; nucleotides not matched to a gene: 1. Germline V gene lookup returns CDR1 SGHAT and CDR2 FQNNGV. The CDR3 sequence is CASSLGLADYEQYF. In nucleotides, the CDR3 is TGTGCCAGCAGCTTAGGACTAGCGGACTACGAGCAGTACTTC.

The sample holds one count of this clone. The chain links TRBV27 to TRBJ1-1; the match to TRBD1 covers 11 bases. The CDR3 has 16 residues. The V gene's germline CDR1 is MNHEY and CDR2 SMNVEV (reference sequence). V dropped 4 bases and J dropped 1; count of bases not matched to a gene: 5. The CDR3 spells CASSSGQGAWNTEAFF. The CDR3 DNA is TGTGCCAGCAGTTCCGGACAGGGGGCCTGGAACACTGAAGCTTTCTTT.

The rearrangement joins TRBV7-6 to TRBJ1-1; D may be TRBD1 (5 bases). With 4 bases removed from V and 7 bases from J, the gap between germline ends came to 13 bases. The CDR3 extends over 13 amino acids. Per the germline V gene, CDR1 is SGHVS and CDR2 is FNYEAQ. CDR3 sequence: CASSSWGDVEAFF. DNA of the CDR3: TGTGCCAGCAGCTCCTGGGGGGACGTTGAAGCTTTCTTT.

The chain is built from TRBV18 and TRBJ1-4; possibly TRBD1 for D (6 bases). The CDR3 consists of 15 residues. Germline V CDR1 and CDR2: KGHSH, LQKENI. Deletions cut 1 base from V and 4 bases from J, with 10 bases between. The CDR3 here is CASSPRQDGNEKLFF. The DNA of the CDR3 is TGTGCCAGCTCACCACGACAGGACGGTAATGAAAAACTGTTTTTT.

The genes are TRBV5-4 and TRBJ2-1; TRBD2 agrees at 9 bases. After removal of 4 bases from V and 4 bases from J, the junction contained 9 bases not matched to a gene. Germline V gene data show CDR1 as SGHNT and CDR2 as YYREEE (reference sequence). This CDR3 is built from 16 residues. The CDR3 nucleotides are TGTGCCAGCAGCCCCACTTCTAGCGGGGTATACAATGAGCAGTTCTTC. Protein: CASSPTSSGVYNEQFF.

The rearrangement joins TRBV15 to TRBJ2-7; 7 bases align to TRBD2. After removal of 5 bases from V and 2 bases from J, the junction contained 15 bases not matched to a gene. CDR3 length: 17 residues. CDR1 and CDR2 from the germline V gene are LNHNV and YYDKDF (reference sequence). CDR3 in DNA: TGTGCCACCAGCCTTGAACAACTAGCGAGGGGCACCTACGAGCAGTACTTC. This codes for CATSLEQLARGTYEQYF.

This chain links TRBV28 with TRBJ1-6, with D possibly being TRBD1 (5 bases). Trimming removed 6 bases from V and 9 bases from J, with 18 bases in between. Per the germline V gene, CDR1 is MDHEN and CDR2 is SYDVKM. The CDR3 extends over 15 amino acids. CDR3 DNA: TGTGCCAGCAGGGAGGGGTTGGGGGTCGTTTCACCCCTCCACTTT. It yields the protein CASREGLGVVSPLHF.

CDR3 sequence (DNA): TGTGCCAGCAGCCAAGTCCTAGGACTAGCGGATACCTACAATGAGCAGTTCTTC. Its protein is CASSQVLGLADTYNEQFF. The chain is built from TRBV3-1 (or the pseudogene TRBV3-2) and TRBJ2-1; 10 bases match TRBD2. The CDR3 is 18 amino acids. Germline assignment: CDR1 LGHDT and CDR2 YNNKEL (reference sequence). Trimming removed 1 base from V and 2 bases from J; junction bases left unmatched: 8.

This chain connects TRBV5-5 to TRBJ1-2; D ambiguous. The V end lost 6 bases, the J end lost 0 bases, and 12 bases lay between the germline ends. Germline values: CDR1 SGHKS, CDR2 YYEKEE (reference sequence). This CDR3 spans 14 amino acids. CDR3 amino acids: CASTEGWTNYGYTF. The CDR3 nucleotides read TGTGCCAGCACCGAGGGATGGACTAACTATGGCTACACCTTC. The variable domain in full, with the rest retrieved from reference TRBV5-5 and TRBJ1-2, is DAGVTQSPTHLIKTRGQQVTLRCSPISGHKSVSWYQQVLGQGPQFIFQYYEKEERGRGNFPDRFSARQFPNYSSELNVNALLLGDSALYLCASTEGWTNYGYTFGSGTRLTVV.

V is TRBV29-1 and J is TRBJ2-1; D possibly corresponds to TRBD2 (5 bases). Trimming pared 4 bases from V and 4 bases from J, leaving 8 bases between. Germline V lookup: CDR1 SQVTM, CDR2 ANQGSEA. The CDR3 runs to 12 residues. The DNA of the CDR3 is TGCAGCGTTGGGACTCCTTACAATGAGCAGTTCTTC. This encodes CSVGTPYNEQFF.